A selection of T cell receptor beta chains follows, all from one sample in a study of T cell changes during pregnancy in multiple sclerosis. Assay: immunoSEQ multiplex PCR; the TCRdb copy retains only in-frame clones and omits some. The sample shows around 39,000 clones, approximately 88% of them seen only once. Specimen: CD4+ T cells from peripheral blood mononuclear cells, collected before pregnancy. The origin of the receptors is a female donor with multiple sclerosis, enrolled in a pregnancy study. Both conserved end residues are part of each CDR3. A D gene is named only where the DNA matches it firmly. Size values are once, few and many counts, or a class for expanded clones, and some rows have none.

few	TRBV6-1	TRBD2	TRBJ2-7	CASSEPAGPGRQYF	TGTGCCAGCAGTGAACCAGCGGGACCCGGGCGGCAGTACTTC
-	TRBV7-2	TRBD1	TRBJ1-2	CASSPRRDSYGYTF	TGTGCCAGCAGCCCCCGCCGGGACAGTTATGGCTACACCTTC
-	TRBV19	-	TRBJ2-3	CASNAGDTDTQYF	TGTGCCAGTAATGCAGGGGATACAGATACGCAGTATTTT
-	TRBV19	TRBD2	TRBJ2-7	CASSVRLAENYEQYF	TGTGCCAGTAGTGTCCGACTAGCGGAAAACTACGAGCAGTACTTC
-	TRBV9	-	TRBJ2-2	CASSVVGGRDTGELFF	TGTGCCAGCAGCGTAGTGGGGGGGCGGGACACCGGGGAGCTGTTTTTT
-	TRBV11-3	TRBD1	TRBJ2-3	CASSYPGQGEDTQYF	TGTGCCAGCAGCTATCCGGGACAGGGTGAAGATACGCAGTATTTT
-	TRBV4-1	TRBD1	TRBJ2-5	CASSPTTGQGLKETQYF	TGCGCCAGCAGCCCAACTACGGGACAGGGGTTAAAAGAGACCCAGTACTTC
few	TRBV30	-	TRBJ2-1	CAGIWKRNEQFF	TGTGCCGGGATCTGGAAGCGTAATGAGCAGTTCTTC
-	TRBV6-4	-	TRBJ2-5	CASSEGRQETQYF	TGTGCCAGCAGTGAGGGGCGGCAAGAGACCCAGTACTTC
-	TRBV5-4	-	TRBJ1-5	CASSLGLSDQPQHF	TGTGCCAGCAGCTTGGGACTGAGTGATCAGCCCCAGCATTTT
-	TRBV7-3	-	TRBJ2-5	CASSLTNQETQYF	TGTGCCAGCAGCTTAACTAACCAAGAGACCCAGTACTTC
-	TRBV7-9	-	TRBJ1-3	CASSLVGSGNTIYF	TGTGCCAGCAGCCTAGTCGGGTCTGGAAACACCATATATTTT
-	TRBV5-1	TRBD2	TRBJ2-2	CASSLMAGVQTGELFF	TGCGCCAGCAGCTTGATGGCGGGAGTACAAACCGGGGAGCTGTTTTTT
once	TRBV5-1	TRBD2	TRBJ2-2	CASSLGLAGVPGGELFF	TGCGCCAGCAGCTTGGGACTAGCGGGAGTCCCTGGCGGGGAGCTGTTTTTT
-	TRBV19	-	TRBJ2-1	CASRTSAVRNEQFF	TGTGCCAGTAGGACTAGTGCCGTCCGAAATGAGCAGTTCTTC
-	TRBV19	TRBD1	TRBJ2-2	CASRTGTEYIGELFF	TGTGCCAGCCGGACCGGGACAGAATATATCGGGGAGCTGTTTTTT
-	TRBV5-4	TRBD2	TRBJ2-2	CASSSTTSGNTGELFF	TGTGCCAGCAGCTCAACCACTAGCGGGAACACCGGGGAGCTGTTTTTT
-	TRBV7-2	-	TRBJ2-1	CASSFSGDPTLNEQFF	TGTGCCAGCAGTTTTTCAGGGGACCCCACACTCAATGAGCAGTTCTTC
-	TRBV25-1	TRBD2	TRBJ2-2	CASGLAGDTGELFF	TGTGCCAGCGGACTAGCGGGGGACACCGGGGAGCTGTTTTTT
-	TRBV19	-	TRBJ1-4	CASSIFANRVEKLFF	TGTGCCAGTAGTATATTTGCAAATCGAGTAGAAAAACTGTTTTTT
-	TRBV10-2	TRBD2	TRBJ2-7	CASRVAGVGEQYF	TGCGCCAGCAGGGTAGCGGGAGTAGGAGAGCAGTACTTC
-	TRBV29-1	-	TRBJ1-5	CSAGFRDQPQHF	TGCAGCGCCGGCTTCAGGGATCAGCCCCAGCATTTT
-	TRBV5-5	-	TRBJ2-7	CASSSGRTAPYEQYF	TGTGCCAGCAGCTCTGGACGGACAGCCCCCTACGAGCAGTACTTC
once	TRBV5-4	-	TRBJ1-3	CASNSGGSTSGNTIYF	TGTGCCAGCAACTCTGGGGGCTCTACCTCTGGAAACACCATATATTTT
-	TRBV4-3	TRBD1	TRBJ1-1	CASSPYGQGAMNTEAFF	TGCGCCAGCAGCCCCTACGGACAGGGGGCCATGAACACTGAAGCTTTCTTT
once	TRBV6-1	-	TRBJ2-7	CASTGGWSYEQYF	TGTGCCAGCACCGGGGGTTGGTCCTACGAGCAGTACTTC
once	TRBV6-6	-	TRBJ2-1	CASSYADSSYNEQFF	TGTGCCAGCAGTTACGCCGACAGCTCCTACAATGAGCAGTTCTTC
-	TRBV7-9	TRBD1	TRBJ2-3	CASTTGGRTPDTQYF	TGTGCCAGCACCACAGGGGGGAGGACCCCAGATACGCAGTATTTT
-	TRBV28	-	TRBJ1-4	CASSSHTRVGEKLFF	TGTGCCAGCAGTTCCCACACTAGAGTAGGGGAAAAACTGTTTTTT
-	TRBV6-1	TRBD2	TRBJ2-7	CASSEVLAGGGEQYF	TGTGCCAGCAGTGAAGTCCTAGCGGGAGGGGGCGAGCAGTACTTC
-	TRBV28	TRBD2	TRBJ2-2	CASSFASGIPGELFF	TGTGCCAGCAGTTTCGCTAGCGGGATCCCCGGGGAGCTGTTTTTT
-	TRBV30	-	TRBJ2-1	CAWSSSQIHNEQFF	TGTGCCTGGAGTTCGTCACAAATCCACAATGAGCAGTTCTTC
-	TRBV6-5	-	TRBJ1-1	CASSEDMNTEAFF	TGTGCCAGCAGTGAGGACATGAACACTGAAGCTTTCTTT
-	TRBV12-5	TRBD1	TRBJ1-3	CASGLVRGTGGFSGNTIYF	TGTGCTAGTGGTTTGGTACGGGGGACAGGGGGTTTCTCTGGAAACACCATATATTTT
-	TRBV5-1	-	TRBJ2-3	CASSLAVSGTIPTDTQYF	TGCGCCAGCAGCTTGGCTGTAAGCGGGACAATCCCCACAGATACGCAGTATTTT
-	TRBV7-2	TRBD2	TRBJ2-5	CASSFDSGSAKTQYF	TGTGCCAGCAGCTTTGATAGCGGGAGTGCGAAGACCCAGTACTTC
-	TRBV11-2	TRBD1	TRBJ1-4	CASSRDRGNEKLFF	TGTGCCAGCAGCCGAGACAGGGGTAATGAAAAACTGTTTTTT
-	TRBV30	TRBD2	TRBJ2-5	CAWSSGGSRVGETQYF	TGTGCCTGGAGTTCGGGGGGGAGTAGGGTTGGAGAGACCCAGTACTTC